The TCR beta chain described here comes from a study of beta chain features in type 1 diabetes. Overall study findings and caveats: PCR might favor shorter templates, equally in patients and controls. Here, the possible influence of HLA type (on TCRB rearrangement) remained unresolved. Cells carrying high TCR expression could end up over-represented when cDNA is sequenced.

Each of the CD4+ naive, central memory, regulatory and stem cell-like memory populations was sorted via CD45RO/CCR7/CD25/CD127/CD95/CD27. As regards this clone: The target antigen is unknown.

Isolated RNA was reverse transcribed in full, so expressed TCRB transcripts were sequenced. Assay: immunoSEQ multiplex PCR; the TCRdb copy retains only in-frame clones and omits some. The sample has 200,000 to 250,000 clones; 9% to 10% are singletons. Sequenced: naive CD4+ T cells from blood. This receptor was identified in a woman aged 18-35 years in good health.

CDR3 DNA sequence: TGTGCCAGCAGTTTCGACAGTGGATACACCGGGGAGCTGTTTTTT. This sequence encodes CASSFDSGYTGELFF. This chain uses TRBV5-4 with TRBJ2-2; weak D call: TRBD1 (5 bases). The CDR3 extends over 15 amino acids. Trimming stripped 5 bases from V and 3 bases from J, with 14 bases between. CDR1 is SGHNT, CDR2 YYREEE, per germline (reference sequence).